This TCR beta chain comes out of a study of blood T cell repertoires in COVID-19. V shed 6 bases and J 7 bases; nucleotides not matched to a gene: 3. The CDR3 extends over 12 amino acids. Germline CDR1 and CDR2: MNHEY and SVGAGI. TCRdb's table, derived via immunoSEQ multiplex PCR, lists solely in-frame clones and lacks some. The data contain over 40,000 clones, about 90% of them singletons. Source material: peripheral blood. The V gene is TRBV6-5, the J gene TRBJ2-5, with 9 nucleotides matching TRBD1. The TCR sequence derives from a human donor in a cohort sampled during active COVID-19. The CDR3 nucleotides read TGTGCCAGCAGCCTGACAGGGGGGACCCAGTACTTC. Translating gives CASSLTGGTQYF.